This T cell receptor beta chain was observed in a study of early T cells in non-severe SARS-CoV-2 infection. The overall study: Unsorted whole blood bulk RNA was sequenced, with unpaired chains.

This clonotype has more than one count but fewer than ten. Its antigen remains unidentified. The V end was cut by 4 bases, the J end by 1 base, with 10 bases between. The CDR3 loop spans 14 amino acids. Looked up from germline, CDR1 is ENHRY and CDR2 is SYGVKD. General study findings and limits: In VDJdb matching, anti-spike CD8 responses were favored while private and CD4 specificities went missing.

Individual cDNA molecules carried attached unique molecular identifiers. TCRdb ran MiXCR on the 5' RACE reads and lists one entry per CDR3 protein. The sample lists 87,000 or so distinct CDR3 sequences, around 15% seen once, with under 6.5% in the top ten. The material sequenced was whole blood. This clonotype was sampled from an adult who was a healthcare worker with PCR-confirmed SARS-CoV-2 infection or an uninfected control (not recorded which). The rearrangement uses TRBV10-3 and TRBJ2-5; D gene ambiguous. In DNA, the CDR3 is TGTGCCATCAGTGTTGAGCCGGTCCAAGAGACCCAGTACTTC. Protein sequence: CAISVEPVQETQYF.